These 18 T cell receptor beta chains share one sample of origin, sequenced in a study of cytomegalovirus exposure and HLA in healthy donors. Primers: 60 Vbeta forward and 13 Jbeta reverse. TCRdb's copy holds only in-frame clones and misses some; the assay was immunoSEQ multiplex PCR. In the table there are 150,000 to 200,000 clones, 87% of which are singletons. The specimen was PBMCs. Receptors originate from a boy aged 2 to 10 in good health and CMV-seronegative.

Note on this clone: One end of the junction is discordant with germline, which a read error may explain. J is TRBJ1-4 and V is TRBV7-9, with 7 nucleotides matching TRBD1. Germline CDR1 is SEHNR and CDR2 is FQNEAQ (reference sequence). This CDR3 is 15 amino acids long. The CDR3 coding sequence is TGTTCCAGCAGCCTTTCCACAGGGGCTAATGAAAAACTGTTTTTT. It encodes CSSSLSTGANEKLFF.

This chain joins TRBV30 and TRBJ2-7; 7 bases align to TRBD2. V was clipped by 3 bases and J by 6 bases; unmatched bases: 8. From germline, CDR1 is GTSNPN and CDR2 SVGIG (reference sequence). The CDR3 sequence is 13 residues long. For the CDR3, the DNA is TGTGCCTGGAGGAGGACTAGTCCGGGCGAGCAGTACTTC. It specifies CAWRRTSPGEQYF.

The rearrangement uses TRBV4-1 and TRBJ2-1; D unclear. V lost 0 bases and J lost 8, with 17 bases in between. The CDR3 has 16 residues. Per the germline V gene, CDR1 is MGHRA and CDR2 is YSYEKL. CDR3 protein: CASSQDPFGGGDEQFF. As DNA, the CDR3 is TGCGCCAGCAGCCAAGATCCTTTCGGCGGTGGCGATGAGCAGTTCTTC.

In its sample, this clone was seen a few times. The rearrangement links TRBV28 to TRBJ2-4; D gene ambiguous. V was cut by 9 bases and J by 0 bases, with 12 bases left in between. The CDR3 spans 14 residues. CDR1 and CDR2 (germline): MDHEN, SYDVKM. The CDR3 bases are TGTGCCAGTGTTGAGCGTCTAGCCAAAAACATTCAGTACTTC. This gives the protein CASVERLAKNIQYF.

The CDR3 nucleotides read TGCGCCAGCAGCCCGCTCCCGGCGGGACAGACATTCGCTAACTATGGCTACACCTTC. It translates to CASSPLPAGQTFANYGYTF. The chain has TRBV4-1 and TRBJ1-2; 7 nucleotides align to TRBD1. In germline, CDR1 is MGHRA, CDR2 YSYEKL. The CDR3 is 19 amino acids. V was pared by 4 bases and J by 0 bases, with 17 bases of the junction left unmatched.

The chain has TRBV6-1 and TRBJ2-1; weak D call: TRBD2 (6 bases). The V gene lost 4 bases and the J gene lost 8 bases, with 18 bases spanning the gap. Looked up from germline, CDR1 is MNHNS and CDR2 is SASEGT. The CDR3 totals 15 residues. The CDR3 protein is CASSGGLGSGDEQFF. The CDR3 bases are TGTGCCAGCAGTGGCGGACTGGGATCGGGAGATGAGCAGTTCTTC.

The chain combines TRBV7-2 with TRBJ2-5, with D perhaps matching TRBD2 (6 bases). Trimming removed 5 bases at V and 2 bases at J, with 9 bases between. From germline, CDR1 is SGHTA and CDR2 FQGNSA. The CDR3 covers 13 residues. This CDR3 reads CASSRELQETQYF. The CDR3 DNA reads as TGTGCCAGCAGCCGGGAGTTACAAGAGACCCAGTACTTC.

This chain connects TRBV2 to TRBJ1-2; 11 nucleotides match TRBD1. Germline trimming cut 5 bases from V and 2 bases from J; bases unmatched to any gene: 13. CDR3 length: 18 residues. The germline V gene encodes CDR1 SNHLY and CDR2 FYNNEI. The CDR3, as DNA: TGTGCCAGCAGTATTAGGACAGGGGGCTTGGAGGTCAACTATGGCTACACCTTC. This gives the protein CASSIRTGGLEVNYGYTF.

The chain employs TRBV7-9 and TRBJ2-7; maybe TRBD1 (5 bases). In germline, CDR1 is SEHNR, CDR2 FQNEAQ (reference sequence). The CDR3 is 14 residues long. V dropped 8 bases and J dropped 0 bases, with 14 bases sitting between them. CDR3 nucleotides: TGTGCCAGCGCCCAACAGGAGAGCTCCTACGAGCAGTACTTC. This gives the protein CASAQQESSYEQYF.

The rearrangement joins TRBV4-1 to TRBJ2-5, with TRBD2 identical over 11 bases. CDR1 and CDR2 (germline): MGHRA, YSYEKL. The CDR3 sequence is 16 residues long. Trimming removed 0 bases from V and 2 bases from J; junction bases left unmatched: 2. DNA for the CDR3: TGCGCCAGCAGCCAAGATTTAGCGGGAGGGCAAGAGACCCAGTACTTC. Its protein product is CASSQDLAGGQETQYF.

CDR3 DNA sequence: TGTGCCAGCAGTTTGCGAGGGGAAGCTTTCTTT. This codes for CASSLRGEAFF. The chain links TRBV28 to TRBJ1-1; D uncertain. V gave up 3 bases and J gave up 8 bases, with 7 bases separating them. CDR1 is MDHEN and CDR2 is SYDVKM in the germline V gene. The CDR3 loop spans 11 amino acids.

The chain employs TRBV28 and TRBJ2-7; 8 bases line up with TRBD1. V trimming: 5 bases; J trimming: 2 bases; junction bases outside the gene matches: 8. Germline V gene lookup returns CDR1 MDHEN and CDR2 SYDVKM. The CDR3 contains 15 residues. As DNA, the CDR3 is TGTGCCAGCAGTCCCGGACAGGGTCCTACCTACGAGCAGTACTTC. This codes for CASSPGQGPTYEQYF.

The chain uses TRBV5-1 and TRBJ2-3; 14 positions match TRBD2. J was trimmed by 4 bases and V by 4 bases; bases with no gene match: 11. The CDR3 extends over 18 amino acids. Germline V gene sequence: CDR1 SGHRS, CDR2 YFSETQ. The CDR3 loop is CASSGPRTSGRRADTQYF. The CDR3 nucleotides read TGCGCCAGCAGCGGCCCACGGACTAGCGGGAGGAGGGCAGATACGCAGTATTTT. Looking up the rest from reference TRBV5-1 and TRBJ2-3 gives the full variable domain: KAGVTQTPRYLIKTRGQQVTLSCSPISGHRSVSWYQQTPGQGLQFLFEYFSETQRNKGNFPGRFSGRQFSNSRSEMNVSTLELGDSALYLCASSGPRTSGRRADTQYFGPGTRLTVL.

The chain combines TRBV7-3 with TRBJ2-6, with D hard to call. The CDR3 is 15 amino acids. The V end was cut by 1 base, the J end by 4 bases, with 8 bases between. In germline, CDR1 is SGHTA, CDR2 FQGTGA. CDR3 in amino acids: CASSLISSGANVLTF. For the CDR3, the DNA is TGTGCCAGCAGCTTAATTTCCTCCGGGGCCAACGTCCTGACTTTC. The full variable domain, completed using reference TRBV7-3 and TRBJ2-6, is GAGVSQTPSNKVTEKGKYVELRCDPISGHTALYWYRQSLGQGPEFLIYFQGTGAADDSGLPNDRFFAVRPEGSVSTLKIQRTERGDSAVYLCASSLISSGANVLTFGAGSRLTVL.

The CDR3 nucleotides are TGCGCCAGCACCAGCGTGGTCGGTACAGGGTCCGGTCGCACTGAAGCTTTCTTT. Its translation is CASTSVVGTGSGRTEAFF. The chain is built from TRBV10-2 and TRBJ1-1, with D possibly matching TRBD1 (6 bases). V was cut by 7 bases and J by 4 bases, with 28 bases left in between. Germline CDR1 reads WSHSY; CDR2 reads SAAADI. CDR3 size: 18 residues.

This chain uses TRBV10-3 with TRBJ2-4; TRBD2 matches 7 bases. Losses at the gene ends were 11 bases for V and 0 bases for J; bases not matched to a gene: 7. Germline V gene lookup returns CDR1 ENHRY and CDR2 SYGVKD. The CDR3 sequence is 14 residues long. The CDR3 nucleotides are TGTGCCTTCCCCCGGGAGGTAGCCAAAAACATTCAGTACTTC. Translated, it gives CAFPREVAKNIQYF.

The chain recombines TRBV2 with TRBJ2-1; D remains unclear. V lost 4 bases and J lost 3, with 10 bases in between. Germline assignment: CDR1 SNHLY and CDR2 FYNNEI. The CDR3 totals 14 residues. This CDR3 reads CASSAVSNYNEQFF. The DNA for the CDR3 is TGTGCCAGCAGTGCAGTAAGTAACTACAATGAGCAGTTCTTC.

This chain links TRBV5-1 with TRBJ1-4; perhaps TRBD1 as D (6 bases). V was clipped by 1 base and J by 4 bases, with 14 bases between them. The germline CDR1 and CDR2 sequences are SGHRS and YFSETQ. This CDR3 spans 16 amino acids. CDR3 DNA: TGCGCCAGCAGCTTGACCCTGACAGGTCTTAATGAAAAACTGTTTTTT. This sequence encodes CASSLTLTGLNEKLFF.